This entry lists 21 T cell receptor beta chains sequenced from one sample in a study of blood T cell repertoires in COVID-19. Measured with immunoSEQ multiplex PCR; TCRdb has only the in-frame clones, and not every one. This repertoire shows some 130,000 clones, 60% to 80% found once; its top ten account for about 1.9%. Specimen: peripheral blood. The receptors originated from a woman aged 70 to 79 with acute or convalescent COVID-19.

The V gene is TRBV5-6, the J gene TRBJ2-1; 8 bases match TRBD1. This CDR3 contains 16 residues. Germline lookup yields CDR1 SGHDT and CDR2 YYEEEE. Trimming removed 5 bases from V and 6 bases from J; junction bases left unmatched: 13. CDR3 loop: CASSNKGQDPINEQFF. The CDR3 region has the DNA TGTGCCAGCAGTAATAAGGGACAGGATCCCATCAATGAGCAGTTCTTC.

The V call is TRBV24-1, the J call TRBJ2-2; 7 nucleotides match TRBD1. This CDR3 contains 15 residues. Unmatched junction bases numbered 5, after V lost 4 bases and J lost 4 bases. Germline V CDR1 and CDR2: KGHDR, SFDVKD. The CDR3 DNA reads as TGTGCCACCAGTGAATCGACAGGGCTCACCGGGGAGCTGTTTTTT. It yields the protein CATSESTGLTGELFF.

This chain joins TRBV10-3 and TRBJ1-1, with TRBD1 matching 7 bases. The V segment lost 6 bases and the J segment 1 base; nucleotides outside the gene matches: 2. Germline V gives CDR1 ENHRY, CDR2 SYGVKD. CDR3 length equals 13 residues. The chain's CDR3 is CAIRRDRNTEAFF. The DNA for the CDR3 is TGTGCCATCAGGAGGGACAGGAACACTGAAGCTTTCTTT.

The V and J genes are TRBV9 and TRBJ2-3; 13 bases align to TRBD2. The CDR3 totals 16 residues. Germline-derived CDR1 and CDR2 are SGDLS and YYNGEE. The junction had 8 bases not matched to a gene; V was cut back by 4 bases and J by 6 bases. CDR3 nucleotides: TGTGCCAGCAGCCCCGAAGGGACTAGCGGGATTGATACGCAGTATTTT. Its protein product is CASSPEGTSGIDTQYF.

V gene TRBV2 combines with J gene TRBJ2-1, with 7 bases that match TRBD2. Germline V gene data show CDR1 as SNHLY and CDR2 as FYNNEI. Trimming removed 3 bases from V and 7 bases from J; junction bases left unmatched: 12. CDR3 length: 16 amino acids. CDR3 region: CASSERASGAGNEQFF. CDR3 sequence (DNA): TGTGCCAGCAGTGAGAGGGCTAGCGGCGCCGGTAATGAGCAGTTCTTC.

The V call is TRBV2, the J call TRBJ2-3; 10 bases map to TRBD2. This CDR3 comprises 14 residues. CDR1 and CDR2 (germline): SNHLY, FYNNEI. The J segment lost 7 bases and the V segment lost 7 bases, leaving 8 bases of the junction unmatched. The CDR3: CASNPAGGQHTQYF. CDR3 nucleotides: TGTGCCAGCAATCCAGCGGGAGGGCAACATACGCAGTATTTT.

The CDR3 DNA reads as TGTGCCAGCAGTTACGGCGGCTCCATGGCTACATCGGGGGACACCTTC. Its translation: CASSYGGSMATSGDTF. V and J are TRBV6-6 and TRBJ1-2; tentative D call: TRBD1 (5 bases). Germline V gives CDR1 MNHNY, CDR2 SVGAGI (reference sequence). The CDR3 contains 16 residues. Trimming took off 2 bases at V and 12 bases at J, with 25 bases between the two ends.

This chain connects TRBV18 to TRBJ1-2; D is possibly TRBD1 (5 bases). Germline CDR1 is KGHSH and CDR2 is LQKENI. The CDR3 totals 14 residues. V gave up 0 bases and J gave up 8 bases, with 13 bases separating them. CDR3 nucleotide sequence: TGTGCCAGCTCACCACCTGAACAGGCCTCAGGCTACACCTTC. It specifies CASSPPEQASGYTF.

V and J are TRBV19 and TRBJ1-3; D not certain. CDR1 LNHDA and CDR2 SQIVND come from the germline V gene (reference sequence). V was clipped by 0 bases and J by 3 bases, with 6 bases between them. CDR3 size: 14 residues. The CDR3 region has the DNA TGTGCCAGTAGTATAGAGGCGGATGGAAACACCATATATTTT. The encoded protein is CASSIEADGNTIYF.

The chain combines TRBV2 with TRBJ2-5, with a possible D match to TRBD2 (6 bases). V was clipped by 4 bases and J by 5 bases, with 14 bases between them. The CDR3 contains 14 residues. CDR1 and CDR2 (germline): SNHLY, FYNNEI. The CDR3 coding sequence is TGTGCCAGCAGTGGGGACTCGACTCGGGAGACCCAGTACTTC. It translates to CASSGDSTRETQYF.

This clone was picked up one time. The chain uses TRBV19 and TRBJ2-5; no firm D call. V lost 4 bases and J 1 base, leaving 7 bases between the germline ends. The CDR3 runs to 13 residues. Germline-derived CDR1 and CDR2 are LNHDA and SQIVND (reference sequence). This CDR3 is CASSTSLQETQYF. CDR3 nucleotide sequence: TGTGCCAGTAGTACGTCACTCCAAGAGACCCAGTACTTC.

The chain has TRBV6-5 and TRBJ1-1; TRBD1 agrees at 7 bases. J gave up 3 bases and V 6 bases, and 10 bases lay outside the gene matches. Germline values: CDR1 MNHEY, CDR2 SVGAGI. The CDR3 loop spans 15 amino acids. The CDR3 DNA sequence: TGTGCCAGCAGCCCGCTTCAGGGGGGTTACACTGAAGCTTTCTTT. It codes for CASSPLQGGYTEAFF.

The gene calls are TRBV2 and TRBJ2-1; D is perhaps TRBD2 (6 bases). In germline, CDR1 is SNHLY, CDR2 FYNNEI. Trimming removed 7 bases at V and 3 bases at J, with 7 bases between. The CDR3 consists of 12 residues. The CDR3 loop is CASTGGYNEQFF. CDR3 DNA: TGTGCCAGCACCGGGGGCTACAATGAGCAGTTCTTC. Based on the CDR3 plus reference TRBV2 and TRBJ2-1, the full variable domain is EPEVTQTPSHQVTQMGQEVILRCVPISNHLYFYWYRQILGQKVEFLVSFYNNEISEKSEIFDDQFSVERPDGSNFTLKIRSTKLEDSAMYFCASTGGYNEQFFGPGTRLTVL.

The rearrangement joins TRBV4-3 to TRBJ1-4; D ambiguous. There are 17 residues in the CDR3. V lost 0 bases and J 0 bases, leaving 11 bases between the germline ends. Germline V gene data show CDR1 as LGHNA and CDR2 as YSLEER. In nucleotides, the CDR3 is TGCGCCAGCAGCCAAGAGTGGCGGCCGCCAACTAATGAAAAACTGTTTTTT. Its translation is CASSQEWRPPTNEKLFF.

The genes are TRBV3-1 (or the pseudogene TRBV3-2) and TRBJ2-1; 11 positions match TRBD2. The CDR3 sequence is 19 residues long. J lost 0 bases, V lost 1 base, and 8 bases had no gene match. From germline, CDR1 is LGHDT and CDR2 YNNKEL (reference sequence). CDR3 DNA sequence: TGTGCCAGCAGCCAAGGTAGGCTAGCGGGAGGCGGCTCCTACAATGAGCAGTTCTTC. It is translated as CASSQGRLAGGGSYNEQFF.

This rearrangement joins TRBV19 to TRBJ1-3; 8 nucleotides align to TRBD1. Germline V CDR1 and CDR2: LNHDA, SQIVND (reference sequence). J was trimmed by 1 base and V by 6 bases; bases with no gene match: 5. The CDR3 runs 15 residues. CDR3 sequence: CASRPRTGSGNTIYF. CDR3 sequence (DNA): TGTGCCAGTAGACCGAGGACAGGGTCTGGAAACACCATATATTTT.

The chain has TRBV7-9 and TRBJ2-5; 9 nucleotides agree with TRBD1. With V trimmed by 4 bases and J by 5 bases, 5 bases remained unmatched. CDR3 size: 14 residues. CDR1 SEHNR and CDR2 FQNEAQ come from the germline V gene (reference sequence). The CDR3 DNA is TGTGCCAGCAGCTCCCAGACAGGGGGGGAGACCCAGTACTTC. It encodes CASSSQTGGETQYF. Variable domain in full (rest from reference TRBV7-9 and TRBJ2-5): DTGVSQNPRHKITKRGQNVTFRCDPISEHNRLYWYRQTLGQGPEFLTYFQNEAQLEKSRLLSDRFSAERPKGSFSTLEIQRTEQGDSAMYLCASSSQTGGETQYFGPGTRLLVL.

This chain connects TRBV5-8 to TRBJ2-2; 7 nucleotides line up with TRBD1. From germline, CDR1 is SGHTS and CDR2 YDEGEE. V was clipped by 8 bases and J by 7 bases; unmatched bases: 11. This CDR3 is built from 14 residues. The DNA for the CDR3 is TGTGCCAGTACCGGGACAGCTACGAACGGGGAGCTGTTTTTT. As protein: CASTGTATNGELFF.

This clone was picked up one time. The chain joins TRBV6-2 or TRBV6-3 to TRBJ1-1; D remains ambiguous. V was shortened by 5 bases and J by 0 bases, with 10 bases between the two germline ends. The germline CDR1 and CDR2 sequences are MNHEY and SVGEGT. The length of the CDR3 is 14 residues. The CDR3 is CASSNLKMNTEAFF. CDR3 bases: TGTGCCAGCAGTAACCTAAAAATGAACACTGAAGCTTTCTTT.

The V and J genes are TRBV6-5 and TRBJ1-2; 8 positions match TRBD1. The junction had 10 bases not matched to a gene; V was cut back by 8 bases and J by 5 bases. Germline CDR1 MNHEY, CDR2 SVGAGI. The CDR3 length is 14 residues. The CDR3 coding sequence is TGTGCCAGCGGAAAGACAGGGGTAGAGTATGGCTACACCTTC. Its translation is CASGKTGVEYGYTF.

The V gene is TRBV13, the J gene TRBJ1-4, with 7 bases identical to TRBD1. V shed 3 bases and J 8 bases; nucleotides not matched to a gene: 6. CDR3 length: 14 amino acids. CDR1 and CDR2 from the germline V gene are PRHDT and FYEKMQ (reference sequence). The DNA for the CDR3 is TGTGCCAGCAGCTTTGGACAGGCGGGCGAAAAACTGTTTTTT. It yields the protein CASSFGQAGEKLFF.